These 19 T cell receptor beta chains originate from one sample sequenced in a study of blood T cell repertoires in COVID-19. TCRdb keeps only in-frame clones here, not all; method: immunoSEQ multiplex PCR. Among tens of thousands of clones, around four fifths were seen once, and the ten largest hold over 4.5%. Specimen: peripheral blood. The receptors originated from a human donor in a cohort sampled during active COVID-19.

The chain joins TRBV7-2 to TRBJ2-3; TRBD1 is a possible D gene (5 bases). CDR1 and CDR2 (germline): SGHTA, FQGNSA. The CDR3 length is 17 residues. The germline V and J ends were trimmed by 5 bases and 5 bases, with 23 bases remaining between them. DNA for the CDR3: TGTGCCAGCAGCCCTAAGGGGCGGACCACCCGAAAAGATACGCAGTATTTT. It is translated as CASSPKGRTTRKDTQYF.

V is TRBV5-4 and J is TRBJ1-4; D is uncertain. The germline V and J ends were trimmed by 6 bases and 3 bases, with 9 bases remaining between them. From germline, CDR1 is SGHNT and CDR2 YYREEE (reference sequence). The CDR3 covers 13 residues. The CDR3 nucleotides are TGTGCCAGCATCCCAGGCTCTAATGAAAAACTGTTTTTT. Amino acids: CASIPGSNEKLFF.

The chain couples TRBV24-1 to TRBJ2-7; 7 positions match TRBD2. From germline, CDR1 is KGHDR and CDR2 SFDVKD. V was clipped by 3 bases and J by 3 bases; unmatched bases: 4. The CDR3 consists of 14 residues. CDR3 sequence reads: CATSDGGGFYEQYF. Written as DNA, the CDR3 is TGTGCCACCAGTGATGGCGGGGGTTTCTACGAGCAGTACTTC.

This clone appeared a single time. The chain employs TRBV4-1 and TRBJ2-3, with 15 bases identical to TRBD2. CDR3 length: 18 residues. The V gene's germline CDR1 is MGHRA and CDR2 YSYEKL. V trimming: 4 bases; J trimming: 1 base; junction bases outside the gene matches: 6. The CDR3 nucleotides read TGCGCCAGCAGCCGGTCGGGACTAGCGGGGGGAGGCACAGATACGCAGTATTTT. This gives the protein CASSRSGLAGGGTDTQYF.

The chain couples TRBV3-1 (or the pseudogene TRBV3-2) to TRBJ2-1; 10 nucleotides match TRBD2. The CDR3 totals 16 residues. Trimming at V came to 3 bases and at J to 7 bases, leaving 9 bases not matched to a gene. Germline V gene sequence: CDR1 LGHDT, CDR2 YNNKEL (reference sequence). CDR3 in amino acids: CASSQELAGLGNEQFF. In DNA form, the CDR3 reads TGTGCCAGCAGCCAGGAACTAGCGGGGCTAGGGAATGAGCAGTTCTTC.

The sample holds one count of this clone. This chain links TRBV19 with TRBJ1-6; D gene uncertain. This CDR3 region has 15 residues. Looked up from germline, CDR1 is LNHDA and CDR2 is SQIVND (reference sequence). V was trimmed by 4 bases and J by 9 bases, leaving 16 bases between them. The CDR3 here is CASSTPHAGGSPLHF. The CDR3, as DNA: TGTGCCAGTAGTACCCCCCACGCAGGTGGTTCACCCCTCCACTTT.

V is TRBV7-2 and J is TRBJ2-7; 11 bases align to TRBD2. CDR1 is SGHTA and CDR2 is FQGNSA in the germline V gene. CDR3 length: 15 residues. V was clipped by 5 bases and J by 4 bases; unmatched bases: 7. The DNA for the CDR3 is TGTGCCAGCAGCCAGGGGACTAGCGGTTATTACGAGCAGTACTTC. It translates to CASSQGTSGYYEQYF.

This clone was detected once. The rearrangement links TRBV7-6 to TRBJ2-1; 7 positions match TRBD2. Per germline, CDR1 SGHVS and CDR2 FNYEAQ. The CDR3 loop spans 14 amino acids. V dropped 5 bases and J dropped 6; count of bases not matched to a gene: 7. The CDR3 DNA is TGTGCCAGCAGCCTGGGGGGGAGATCCAATGAGCAGTTCTTC. It translates to CASSLGGRSNEQFF.

V gene TRBV5-4 combines with J gene TRBJ1-2; 10 nucleotides line up with TRBD1. Germline CDR1 SGHNT, CDR2 YYREEE (reference sequence). This CDR3 contains 13 residues. J gave up 6 bases and V 4 bases, and 3 bases lay outside the gene matches. The CDR3 loop reads CASSPGTGDGYTF. CDR3 DNA sequence: TGTGCCAGCAGCCCCGGGACAGGGGATGGCTACACCTTC.

The chain employs TRBV11-1 and TRBJ2-3, with a possible D match to TRBD1 (5 bases). Germline V CDR1 and CDR2: SGHAT, FQDESV (reference sequence). The V end lost 6 bases, the J end lost 3 bases, and 13 bases lay between the germline ends. CDR3 length: 14 amino acids. CDR3 bases: TGTGCCAGCAGTTTTAGGGGCTGGACAGATACGCAGTATTTT. Protein sequence: CASSFRGWTDTQYF.

The CDR3 loop is CASSLPRQARMDTAFNEKLFF. The CDR3 DNA follows: TGTGCCAGCAGCTTGCCGCGACAGGCACGAATGGACACCGCCTTTAATGAAAAACTGTTTTTT. The chain recombines TRBV7-6 with TRBJ1-4; D is possibly TRBD1 (6 bases). CDR3 length: 21 amino acids. CDR1 SGHVS and CDR2 FNYEAQ come from the germline V gene. Deletions cut 3 bases from V and 4 bases from J, with 30 bases between.

The V and J genes are TRBV20-1 and TRBJ2-7; 11 nucleotides match TRBD1. Germline lookup yields CDR1 DFQATT and CDR2 SNEGSKA (reference sequence). V lost 3 bases to trimming and J lost 6 bases; unmatched junction nucleotides: 7. This CDR3 spans 14 amino acids. As DNA, the CDR3 is TGCAGTGCTAGTCCCGGGACAGGGGGAACCGAGCAGTACTTC. As protein: CSASPGTGGTEQYF.

The chain has TRBV5-1 and TRBJ1-6; the D is unclear. The CDR3 loop spans 16 amino acids. V was clipped by 0 bases and J by 6 bases, with 13 bases between them. From germline, CDR1 is SGHRS and CDR2 YFSETQ. The CDR3 coding sequence is TGCGCCAGCAGCTTGGGGGCGGGGAGTTTTAATTCACCCCTCCACTTT. Its protein is CASSLGAGSFNSPLHF.

The chain recombines TRBV5-1 with TRBJ1-4, with 7 bases that match TRBD1. This CDR3 has 14 residues. From germline, CDR1 is SGHRS and CDR2 YFSETQ. Unmatched junction bases numbered 5, after V lost 4 bases and J lost 5 bases. CDR3 in amino acids: CASSPGGLNEKLFF. Written as DNA, the CDR3 is TGCGCCAGCAGCCCAGGGGGACTGAATGAAAAACTGTTTTTT.

The CDR3 loop reads CASSEIPRGTDTQYF. In nucleotides, the CDR3 is TGCGCCAGCAGTGAAATTCCGCGGGGCACAGATACGCAGTATTTT. The gene calls are TRBV4-1 and TRBJ2-3; D might be TRBD2 (5 bases). Germline CDR1 is MGHRA and CDR2 is YSYEKL. Trimming left V 6 bases short and J 1 base short, with 14 bases between. The length of the CDR3 is 15 residues.

This rearrangement joins TRBV15 to TRBJ2-7; 11 bases align to TRBD1. The germline CDR1 and CDR2 sequences are LNHNV and YYDKDF (reference sequence). The CDR3 consists of 15 residues. The V segment lost 5 bases and the J segment 5 bases; nucleotides outside the gene matches: 8. This chain's CDR3 is CATSGRDRGKNEQYF. The CDR3 coding sequence is TGTGCCACCAGCGGCCGGGACAGGGGGAAGAACGAGCAGTACTTC.

V is TRBV12-3 or TRBV12-4 and J is TRBJ1-2, with D uncertain. The CDR3 totals 13 residues. The V end was cut by 8 bases, the J end by 6 bases, with 16 bases between. DNA of the CDR3: TGTGCCAGCGTCCGAAGGGCCGGGGATGGCTACACCTTC. Translation gives CASVRRAGDGYTF.

The rearrangement uses TRBV7-2 and TRBJ1-2; D not certain. Trimming pared 5 bases from V and 4 bases from J, leaving 20 bases between. Germline V gene data show CDR1 as SGHTA and CDR2 as FQGNSA. This CDR3 spans 16 amino acids. The DNA for the CDR3 is TGTGCCAGCAGCCCGGACGGGGAATTGGGAACCTATGGCTACACCTTC. Protein sequence: CASSPDGELGTYGYTF.

The chain carries TRBV5-4 and TRBJ2-7, with TRBD2 matching over 13 bases. From germline, CDR1 is SGHNT and CDR2 YYREEE (reference sequence). The CDR3 runs 15 residues. The V segment lost 4 bases and the J segment 4 bases; nucleotides outside the gene matches: 5. CDR3: CASSPKTSGGYEQYF. CDR3 in DNA: TGTGCCAGCAGCCCAAAGACTAGCGGGGGGTACGAGCAGTACTTC.